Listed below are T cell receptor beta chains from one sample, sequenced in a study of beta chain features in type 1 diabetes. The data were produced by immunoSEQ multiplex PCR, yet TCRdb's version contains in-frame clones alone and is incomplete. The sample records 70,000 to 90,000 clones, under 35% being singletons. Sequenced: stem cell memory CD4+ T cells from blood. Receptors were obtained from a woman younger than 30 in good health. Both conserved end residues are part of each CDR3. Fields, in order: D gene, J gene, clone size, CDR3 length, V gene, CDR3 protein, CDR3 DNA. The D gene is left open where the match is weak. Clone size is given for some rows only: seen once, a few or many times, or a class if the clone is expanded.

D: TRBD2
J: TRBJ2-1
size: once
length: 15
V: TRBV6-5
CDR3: CASSYSPTSGGEQFF
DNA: TGTGCCAGCAGTTACTCGCCCACTAGCGGGGGGGAGCAGTTCTTC

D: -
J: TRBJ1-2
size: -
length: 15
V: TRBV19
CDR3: CASSPRGPVNYGYTF
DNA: TGTGCCAGTAGTCCTAGAGGGCCAGTTAACTATGGCTACACCTTC

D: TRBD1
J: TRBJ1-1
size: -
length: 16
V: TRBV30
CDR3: CAWKPRLAGGRTEAFF
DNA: TGTGCCTGGAAACCCCGGCTGGCAGGGGGCCGGACTGAAGCTTTCTTT

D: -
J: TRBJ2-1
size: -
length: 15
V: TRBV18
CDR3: CASSPNPPPSNEQFF
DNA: TGTGCCAGCTCACCTAATCCTCCTCCGTCCAATGAGCAGTTCTTC

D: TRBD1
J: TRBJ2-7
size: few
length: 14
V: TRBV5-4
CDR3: CASSLLDRAYEQYF
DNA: TGTGCCAGCAGCCTACTGGACAGGGCCTACGAGCAGTACTTC

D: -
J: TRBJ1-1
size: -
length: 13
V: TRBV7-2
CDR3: CASSLRGWTEAFF
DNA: TGTGCCAGCAGCTTACGAGGTTGGACTGAAGCTTTCTTT

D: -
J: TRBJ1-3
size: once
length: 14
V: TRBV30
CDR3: CAWRDQGLGNTIYF
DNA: TGTGCCTGGAGGGATCAGGGTCTTGGAAACACCATATATTTT

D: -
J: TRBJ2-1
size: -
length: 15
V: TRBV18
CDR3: CASSPNSQSRGEQFF
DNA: TGTGCCAGCTCACCAAATTCGCAGAGTAGGGGTGAGCAGTTCTTC

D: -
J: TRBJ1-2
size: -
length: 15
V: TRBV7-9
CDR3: CASSGSGGPPYGYTF
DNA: TGTGCCAGCAGCGGATCCGGGGGGCCCCCCTATGGCTACACCTTC

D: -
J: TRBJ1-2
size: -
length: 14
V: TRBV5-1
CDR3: CASSLVSNNYGYTF
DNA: TGCGCCAGCAGCTTGGTTAGCAATAACTATGGCTACACCTTC

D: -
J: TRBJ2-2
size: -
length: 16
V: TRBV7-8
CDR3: CVSSYRGARNTGELFF
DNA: TGTGTCAGCAGCTACCGGGGGGCCAGGAACACCGGGGAGCTGTTTTTT

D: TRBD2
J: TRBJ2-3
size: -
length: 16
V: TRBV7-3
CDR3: CASSLRLAGRTDTQYF
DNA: TGTGCCAGCAGCTTAAGGCTAGCGGGACGCACAGATACGCAGTATTTT

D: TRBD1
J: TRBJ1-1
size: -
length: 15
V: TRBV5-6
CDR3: CASIRYGQGNTEAFF
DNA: TGTGCCAGCATTCGATACGGACAGGGGAACACTGAAGCTTTCTTT

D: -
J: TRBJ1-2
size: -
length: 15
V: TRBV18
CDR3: CASSPPGTVAYGYTF
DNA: TGTGCCAGCTCACCACCCGGCACGGTAGCATATGGCTACACCTTC

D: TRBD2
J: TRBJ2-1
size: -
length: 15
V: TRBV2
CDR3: CASSRTSGGYNEQFF
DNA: TGTGCCAGCAGTCGGACTAGCGGGGGGTACAATGAGCAGTTCTTC

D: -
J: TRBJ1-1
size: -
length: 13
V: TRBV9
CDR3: CASSVTAGTEAFF
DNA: TGTGCCAGCAGCGTAACAGCTGGCACTGAAGCTTTCTTT

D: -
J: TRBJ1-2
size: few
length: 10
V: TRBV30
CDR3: CAWGQYGYTF
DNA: TGTGCCTGGGGACAGTATGGCTACACCTTC

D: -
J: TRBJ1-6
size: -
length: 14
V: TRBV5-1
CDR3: CASSLVGVQSPLHF
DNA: TGCGCCAGCAGCTTAGTAGGGGTTCAATCACCCCTCCACTTT

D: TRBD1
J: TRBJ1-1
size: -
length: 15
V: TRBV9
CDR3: CASSEAGQGETEAFF
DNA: TGTGCCAGCAGCGAGGCGGGACAGGGGGAAACTGAAGCTTTCTTT

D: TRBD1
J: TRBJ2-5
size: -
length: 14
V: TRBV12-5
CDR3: CASVFQGVSETQYF
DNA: TGTGCTAGTGTTTTTCAGGGGGTCAGTGAGACCCAGTACTTC

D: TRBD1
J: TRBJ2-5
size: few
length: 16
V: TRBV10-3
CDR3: CAISESVDREQETQYF
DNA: TGTGCCATCAGTGAGTCGGTGGACAGGGAACAAGAGACCCAGTACTTC

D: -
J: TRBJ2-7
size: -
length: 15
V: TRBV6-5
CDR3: CASSYRGSGVNEQYF
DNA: TGTGCCAGCAGTTACCGAGGGTCAGGGGTAAACGAGCAGTACTTC

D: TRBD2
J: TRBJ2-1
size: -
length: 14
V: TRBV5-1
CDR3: CASSPGTSGNEQFF
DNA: TGCGCCAGCAGCCCCGGGACTAGCGGCAATGAGCAGTTCTTC

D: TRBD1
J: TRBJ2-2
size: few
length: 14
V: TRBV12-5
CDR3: CASGQGSGEGELFF
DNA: TGTGCTAGTGGACAGGGGTCAGGCGAAGGGGAGCTGTTTTTT

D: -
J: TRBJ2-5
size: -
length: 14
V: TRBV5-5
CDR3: CASSRPAEGETQYF
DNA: TGTGCCAGCAGCCGGCCTGCGGAGGGCGAGACCCAGTACTTC

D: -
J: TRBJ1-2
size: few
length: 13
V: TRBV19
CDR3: CASIRTGNYGYTF
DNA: TGTGCCAGTATTCGGACGGGGAACTATGGCTACACCTTC

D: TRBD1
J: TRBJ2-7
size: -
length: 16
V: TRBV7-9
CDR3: CASSLDLGQGTYEQYF
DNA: TGTGCCAGCAGCTTAGACCTGGGACAGGGCACCTACGAGCAGTACTTC

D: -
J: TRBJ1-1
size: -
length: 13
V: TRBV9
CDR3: CASSVSGNTEAFF
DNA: TGTGCCAGCAGCGTCTCGGGGAACACTGAAGCTTTCTTT

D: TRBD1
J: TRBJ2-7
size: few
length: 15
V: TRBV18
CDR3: CASSPRGQLPYEQYF
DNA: TGTGCCAGCTCACCAAGGGGACAGCTACCCTACGAGCAGTACTTC

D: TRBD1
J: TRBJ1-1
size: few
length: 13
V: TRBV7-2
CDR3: CASSRQGDTEAFF
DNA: TGTGCCAGCAGTCGACAGGGTGACACTGAAGCTTTCTTT

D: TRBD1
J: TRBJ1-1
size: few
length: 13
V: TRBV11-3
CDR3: CASKRQGRREAFF
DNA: TGTGCCAGCAAACGACAGGGGCGAAGGGAGGCTTTCTTT

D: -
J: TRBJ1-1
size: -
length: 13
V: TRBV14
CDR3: CASSQVGDTEAFF
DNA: TGTGCCAGCAGCCAAGTGGGAGACACTGAAGCTTTCTTT

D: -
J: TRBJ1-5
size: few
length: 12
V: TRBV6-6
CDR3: CASSSGNQPQHF
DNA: TGTGCCAGCAGTTCAGGGAACCAGCCCCAGCATTTT

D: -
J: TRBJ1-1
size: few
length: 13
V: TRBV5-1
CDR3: CASSAGVNTEAFF
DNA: TGCGCCAGCAGCGCCGGGGTGAACACTGAAGCTTTCTTT

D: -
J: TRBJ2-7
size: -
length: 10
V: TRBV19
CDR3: CASTSYEQYF
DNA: TGTGCCAGTACTAGCTACGAGCAGTACTTC

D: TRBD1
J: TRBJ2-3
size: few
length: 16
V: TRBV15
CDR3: CATSRRMGQGAYTQYF
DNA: TGTGCCACCAGCAGGCGTATGGGACAGGGGGCTTATACGCAGTATTTT

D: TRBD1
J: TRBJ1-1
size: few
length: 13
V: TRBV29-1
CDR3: CSGGRQGVPEAFF
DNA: TGCAGCGGGGGCCGACAGGGAGTCCCTGAAGCTTTCTTT

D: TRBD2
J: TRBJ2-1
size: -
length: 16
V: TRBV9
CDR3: CASSVAAGGYYNEQFF
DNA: TGTGCCAGCAGCGTAGCCGCGGGGGGCTACTACAATGAGCAGTTCTTC

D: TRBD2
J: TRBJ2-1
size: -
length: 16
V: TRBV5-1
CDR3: CASSLNLAGGYNEQFF
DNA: TGCGCCAGCAGCTTGAATCTTGCGGGGGGCTACAATGAGCAGTTCTTC

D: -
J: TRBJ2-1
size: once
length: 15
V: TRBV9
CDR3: CASSVAQRSYNEQFF
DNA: TGTGCCAGCAGCGTGGCCCAGCGGTCTTACAATGAGCAGTTCTTC

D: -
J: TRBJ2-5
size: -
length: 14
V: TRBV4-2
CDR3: CASSLGLGQGTQYF
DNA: TGTGCCAGCAGCCTGGGGTTGGGTCAGGGGACCCAGTACTTC

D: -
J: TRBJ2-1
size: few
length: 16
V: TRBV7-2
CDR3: CASSTGTLSSYNEQFF
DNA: TGTGCCAGCAGCACCGGGACTCTGAGCTCCTACAATGAGCAGTTCTTC

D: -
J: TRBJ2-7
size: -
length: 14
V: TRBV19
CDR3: CASSKGIGSYEQYF
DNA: TGTGCCAGTAGTAAGGGGATCGGCTCCTACGAGCAGTACTTC

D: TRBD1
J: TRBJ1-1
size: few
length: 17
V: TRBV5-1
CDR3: CASSRSGTDLQITEAFF
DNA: TGCGCCAGCAGCAGATCCGGGACAGACCTACAAATCACTGAAGCTTTCTTT

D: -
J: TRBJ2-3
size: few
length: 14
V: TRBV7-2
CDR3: CASSVKGGGGTQYF
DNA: TGTGCCAGCAGCGTAAAAGGGGGCGGGGGGACGCAGTATTTT

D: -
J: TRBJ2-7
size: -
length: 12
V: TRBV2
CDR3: CAGGESSYEQYF
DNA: TGTGCCGGCGGGGAAAGCTCCTACGAGCAGTACTTC

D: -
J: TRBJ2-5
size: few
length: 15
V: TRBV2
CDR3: CASRLGSISGETQYF
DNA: TGTGCCAGCAGGTTGGGTTCGATCTCAGGGGAGACCCAGTACTTC

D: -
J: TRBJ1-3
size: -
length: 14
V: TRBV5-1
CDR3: CASSLASSGNTIYF
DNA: TGCGCCAGCAGCTTGGCCAGCTCTGGAAACACCATATATTTT

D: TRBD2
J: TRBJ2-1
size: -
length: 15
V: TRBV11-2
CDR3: CASSPLAGAYNEQFF
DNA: TGTGCCAGCAGCCCACTAGCGGGAGCGTACAATGAGCAGTTCTTC

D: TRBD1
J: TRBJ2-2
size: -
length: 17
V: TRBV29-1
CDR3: CSSYPGQGEENTGELFF
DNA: TGCAGCTCCTATCCGGGACAGGGCGAAGAGAACACCGGGGAGCTGTTTTTT

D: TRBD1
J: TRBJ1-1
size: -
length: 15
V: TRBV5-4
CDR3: CASSQTGNMNTEAFF
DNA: TGTGCCAGCAGTCAGACAGGGAATATGAACACTGAAGCTTTCTTT

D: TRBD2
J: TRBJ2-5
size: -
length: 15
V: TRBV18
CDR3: CASSLGTSGQETQYF
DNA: TGTGCCAGCTCACTAGGGACTAGCGGCCAAGAGACCCAGTACTTC